A selection of T cell receptor beta chains follows, all from one sample in a study of cytomegalovirus exposure and HLA in healthy donors. TCRdb keeps only in-frame clones here, not all; method: immunoSEQ multiplex PCR. The sample consists of about 120,000 clones, 60% to 80% of them appearing once. Sequenced: PBMCs. The origin of the receptors is a man aged 25 to 40 in good health and CMV-seronegative. Each CDR3 is given with its conserved first and last residue. The order of the fields is V gene, clone size, J gene, CDR3 protein. Rows give clone size only sometimes, using once, few, many, or a class for an expanded clone.

>TRBV10-1|NA|TRBJ2-5
CAKPLPLTAGTQYF
>TRBV4-2|NA|TRBJ2-1
CASSQDYPDRGQYEQFF
>TRBV7-9|NA|TRBJ2-5
CASSSTSGGSFETQYF
>TRBV29-1|NA|TRBJ2-3
CSVQRTSGGRGDTQYF
>TRBV7-3|NA|TRBJ1-2
CASSLDVNPVYGYTF
>TRBV9|NA|TRBJ2-7
CASSVASQSYEQYF
>TRBV11-2|NA|TRBJ2-7
CASSWDRGQHYEQYF
>TRBV11-2|NA|TRBJ2-5
CASSSPLSGEETQYF
>TRBV7-8|NA|TRBJ1-1
CASSLQANTEAFF
>TRBV11-3|NA|TRBJ2-3
CASSSGLAGGTDTQYF
>TRBV7-9|few|TRBJ1-1
CSSCFGNTEAFF
>TRBV7-2|NA|TRBJ2-6
CASSQAGTVASGANVLTF
>TRBV9|NA|TRBJ2-7
CASSVNSGGAYEQYF
>TRBV4-2|NA|TRBJ1-1
CASSPTRQGTEAFF
>TRBV2|NA|TRBJ1-1
CASTMKQTPTEAFF
>TRBV5-4|NA|TRBJ1-4
CASSNRQGSREKLFF
>TRBV7-2|NA|TRBJ2-7
CASSLAVFGTGGAYEQYF
>TRBV27|few|TRBJ1-5
CASSLLGQGKGQPQHF
>TRBV27|NA|TRBJ2-7
CASSLSGLAYEQYF
>TRBV7-8|NA|TRBJ2-5
CASSSALGGLQETQYF
>TRBV7-2|NA|TRBJ2-3
CASSLVSGATDTQYF
>TRBV19|NA|TRBJ2-1
CASSRLAGNNEQFF
>TRBV18|NA|TRBJ2-7
CASSPKGQGTYEQYF
>TRBV12-5|few|TRBJ2-5
CASGLGNSGGPGETQYF
>TRBV2|few|TRBJ1-5
CASSRRTGENLPQHF
>TRBV6-1|NA|TRBJ1-5
CASSVYLLGNQPQHF
>TRBV7-2|NA|TRBJ2-3
CASSLAVTDTQYF
>TRBV11-2|few|TRBJ2-7
CASSWRTSQRGRSSEQYF
>TRBV5-1|few|TRBJ1-2
CASRTLRGDYGYTF
>TRBV19|NA|TRBJ1-2
CASSKTGFPANYGYTF
>TRBV15|NA|TRBJ1-5
CATSRVWGQGNQPQHF
>TRBV4-1|NA|TRBJ2-1
CASSHQASGGSNEQFF
>TRBV5-8|NA|TRBJ1-1
CASSLVQGTEAFF
>TRBV27|NA|TRBJ1-6
CASSRLLNSPLHF